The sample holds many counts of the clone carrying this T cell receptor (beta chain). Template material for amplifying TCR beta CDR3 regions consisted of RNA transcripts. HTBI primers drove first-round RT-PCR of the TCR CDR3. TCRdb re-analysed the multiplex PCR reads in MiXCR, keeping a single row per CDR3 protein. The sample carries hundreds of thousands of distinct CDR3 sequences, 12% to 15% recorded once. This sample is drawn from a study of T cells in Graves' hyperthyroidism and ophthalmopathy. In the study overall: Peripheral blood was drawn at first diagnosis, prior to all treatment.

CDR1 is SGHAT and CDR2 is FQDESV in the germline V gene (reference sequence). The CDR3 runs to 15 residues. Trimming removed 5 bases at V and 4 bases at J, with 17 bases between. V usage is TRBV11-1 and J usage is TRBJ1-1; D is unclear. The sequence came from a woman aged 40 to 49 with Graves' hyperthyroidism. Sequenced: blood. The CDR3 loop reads CASSQIAGRLTEAFF. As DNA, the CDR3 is TGTGCCAGCAGCCAAATTGCCGGCCGACTCACTGAAGCTTTCTTT.